The 16 T cell receptor beta chains below were found in one sample sequenced in a study of blood T cell repertoires in COVID-19. Clones were read by immunoSEQ multiplex PCR, and TCRdb kept only the in-frame ones, dropping some. The sample consists of 160,000 or so clones, around 80% of them appearing once. Sequenced material: PBMCs or T cells enriched from blood (not recorded which). These receptors were obtained from a woman between 45 and 65 years old who had recovered from COVID-19.

The chain has TRBV6-5 and TRBJ2-7, with a weak D call TRBD2 (5 bases). Germline V CDR1 and CDR2: MNHEY, SVGAGI. This CDR3 has 14 residues. V was trimmed by 2 bases and J by 2 bases, leaving 10 bases between them. CDR3 in amino acids: CASSYGVGAYEQYF. The CDR3 DNA sequence: TGTGCCAGCAGTTACGGTGTCGGGGCCTACGAGCAGTACTTC.

The chain uses TRBV7-8 and TRBJ1-2; 9 bases fit TRBD1. CDR1 and CDR2 (germline): SGHVS, FQNEAQ. The CDR3 contains 18 residues. After removal of 4 bases from V and 4 bases from J, the junction contained 16 bases not matched to a gene. For the CDR3, the DNA is TGTGCCAGCAGCTCAATCGGGACAGGGATTTTCGGGGGCTATGGCTACACCTTC. Translating it yields CASSSIGTGIFGGYGYTF.

J is TRBJ2-3 and V is TRBV18; the match to TRBD1 covers 10 bases. Germline V gene sequence: CDR1 KGHSH, CDR2 LQKENI. J gave up 4 bases and V 4 bases, and 11 bases lay outside the gene matches. CDR3 length: 17 amino acids. CDR3 sequence: CASSLEPGGQGSDTQYF. DNA of the CDR3: TGTGCCAGCTCACTCGAACCCGGGGGACAGGGGTCAGATACGCAGTATTTT.

The V and J genes are TRBV7-9 and TRBJ1-4; TRBD1 matches at 7 bases. The germline gives CDR1 SEHNR, CDR2 FQNEAQ (reference sequence). This CDR3 has 15 amino acids. V was clipped by 1 base and J by 8 bases; unmatched bases: 7. The CDR3 region is CASSLVTGNVEKLFF. CDR3 sequence (DNA): TGTGCCAGCAGCTTAGTGACAGGGAATGTCGAAAAACTGTTTTTT.

This chain uses TRBV29-1 with TRBJ1-1, with TRBD1 matching 7 bases. The V and J ends lost 3 bases and 11 bases, in that order; junction bases with no gene match: 6. The CDR3 spans 11 residues. Germline loops: CDR1 SQVTM, CDR2 ANQGSEA. The CDR3 protein is CSVDRQGTAFF. The CDR3 DNA follows: TGCAGCGTTGATCGACAGGGAACGGCTTTCTTT. The full variable domain, completed using reference TRBV29-1 and TRBJ1-1, is SAVISQKPSRDICQRGTSLTIQCQVDSQVTMMFWYRQQPGQSLTLIATANQGSEATYESGFVIDKFPISRPNLTFSTLTVSNMSPEDSSIYLCSVDRQGTAFFGQGTRLTVV.

J is TRBJ1-6 and V is TRBV25-1; 7 bases agree with TRBD1. CDR1 is MGHDK and CDR2 is SYGVNS in the germline V gene. Trimming took 5 bases from V and 7 from J; bases not matched to a gene: 14. The CDR3 has 17 residues. The CDR3 DNA is TGTGCCAGCAGTTTCTCCCCGGGACAGCTTCAGAATTCACCCCTCCACTTT. It encodes CASSFSPGQLQNSPLHF.

The chain links TRBV18 to TRBJ1-2, with a possible D match to TRBD1 (6 bases). V lost 3 bases and J lost 2, with 7 bases in between. CDR1 is KGHSH, CDR2 LQKENI, per germline. The CDR3 has 13 residues. CDR3 coding DNA: TGTGCCAGCTCACCTGGACAGAACTATGGCTACACCTTC. Its protein product is CASSPGQNYGYTF. The whole variable domain, remainder taken from reference TRBV18 and TRBJ1-2, is NAGVMQNPRHLVRRRGQEARLRCSPMKGHSHVYWYRQLPEEGLKFMVYLQKENIIDESGMPKERFSAEFPKEGPSILRIQQVVRGDSAAYFCASSPGQNYGYTFGSGTRLTVV.

The J gene is TRBJ2-3, the V gene TRBV4-2; 8 nucleotides align to TRBD2. From germline, CDR1 is LGHNA and CDR2 YNFKEQ. The CDR3 totals 15 residues. Trimming took 1 base from V and 6 from J; bases not matched to a gene: 6. The CDR3 sequence is CASSQGRGGKDTQYF. In nucleotides, the CDR3 is TGTGCCAGCAGCCAAGGACGCGGGGGGAAGGATACGCAGTATTTT.

The chain links TRBV28 to TRBJ1-2; 7 nucleotides align to TRBD1. Looked up from germline, CDR1 is MDHEN and CDR2 is SYDVKM. Losses at the gene ends were 2 bases for V and 0 bases for J; bases not matched to a gene: 6. The CDR3 totals 16 residues. The CDR3 DNA is TGTGCCAGCAGTTTAATAGGACAGGATCCTAACTATGGCTACACCTTC. Amino acids: CASSLIGQDPNYGYTF.

V usage is TRBV7-9 and J usage is TRBJ1-2; 7 bases are shared with TRBD1. The CDR3 has 14 amino acids. Germline V gene sequence: CDR1 SEHNR, CDR2 FQNEAQ (reference sequence). V trimming: 4 bases; J trimming: 3 bases; junction bases outside the gene matches: 5. The DNA for the CDR3 is TGTGCCAGCAGCTCTCTAGACAGGGACTATGGCTACACCTTC. It specifies CASSSLDRDYGYTF.

Note on this clone: The junction departs from germline at one end; a sequencing error may be responsible. J is TRBJ2-1 and V is TRBV5-4; the D is unclear. There are 12 residues in the CDR3. Germline CDR1 reads SGHNT; CDR2 reads YYREEE (reference sequence). The CDR3 sequence is CASSLDHSKAVF. CDR3 sequence (DNA): TGTGCCAGCAGCTTGGATCACTCTAAGGCGGTCTTC.

This clone has a handful of counts. V usage is TRBV9 and J usage is TRBJ1-2; D unclear. Between the trimmed V and J ends, which lost 2 bases and 0 bases, there was a span of 11 bases. Germline CDR1 reads SGDLS; CDR2 reads YYNGEE. This CDR3 contains 15 residues. CDR3 residues: CASSVGVITNYGYTF. The CDR3 DNA follows: TGTGCCAGCAGCGTCGGGGTGATTACTAACTATGGCTACACCTTC.

This clone showed up just a few times. The rearrangement joins TRBV29-1 to TRBJ2-6, with a tentative D call TRBD2 (6 bases). Germline loops: CDR1 SQVTM, CDR2 ANQGSEA. With 4 bases removed from V and 2 bases from J, the gap between germline ends came to 6 bases. The CDR3 contains 13 residues. The CDR3 region has the DNA TGCAGCGTTGGGAGGGCTGGGGCCAACGTCCTGACTTTC. Translation: CSVGRAGANVLTF.

The chain uses TRBV18 and TRBJ2-7; D is uncertain. V lost 2 bases, J lost 6 bases, and 11 bases lay in between. Germline V gives CDR1 KGHSH, CDR2 LQKENI. The CDR3 length is 13 residues. The CDR3 is CASSPSQDTEQYF. The CDR3 DNA follows: TGTGCCAGCTCACCAAGCCAGGATACCGAGCAGTACTTC.

Only one count was recorded for this clone. This chain links TRBV28 with TRBJ1-2; tentatively, D is TRBD1 (5 bases). The germline V gene encodes CDR1 MDHEN and CDR2 SYDVKM. The germline V and J ends were trimmed by 1 base and 6 bases, with 12 bases remaining between them. CDR3 size: 14 residues. The CDR3 sequence: CASSLSRAVNGYTF. The CDR3 nucleotides read TGTGCCAGCAGTTTATCCAGGGCGGTGAATGGCTACACCTTC.

This clone appeared once. J is TRBJ1-1 and V is TRBV6-2 or TRBV6-3; TRBD1 matches at 7 bases. The CDR3 sequence is 15 residues long. The V and J ends lost 5 bases and 3 bases, in that order; junction bases with no gene match: 9. CDR1 MNHEY and CDR2 SVGEGT come from the germline V gene. The CDR3 DNA follows: TGTGCCAGCAGTCCGACCCCGGGACAGTACACTGAAGCTTTCTTT. Translation gives CASSPTPGQYTEAFF.